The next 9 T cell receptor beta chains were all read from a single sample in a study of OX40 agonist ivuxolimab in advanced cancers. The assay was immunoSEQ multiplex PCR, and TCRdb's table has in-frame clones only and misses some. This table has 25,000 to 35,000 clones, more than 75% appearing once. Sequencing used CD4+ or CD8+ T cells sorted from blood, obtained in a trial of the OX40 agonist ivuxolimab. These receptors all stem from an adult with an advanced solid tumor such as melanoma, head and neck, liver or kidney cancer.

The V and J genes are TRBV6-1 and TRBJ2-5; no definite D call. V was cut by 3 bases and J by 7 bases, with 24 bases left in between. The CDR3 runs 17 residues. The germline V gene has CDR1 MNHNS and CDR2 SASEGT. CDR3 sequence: CASSELSVPTLSGTQYF. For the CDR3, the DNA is TGTGCCAGCAGTGAGCTGTCGGTTCCGACCCTCTCGGGGACCCAGTACTTC.

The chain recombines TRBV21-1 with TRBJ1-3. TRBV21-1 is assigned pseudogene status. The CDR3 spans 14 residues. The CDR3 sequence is CASSSEDSGNTIYF. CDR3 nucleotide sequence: TGTGCCAGCAGCTCGGAAGACTCTGGAAACACCATATATTTT.

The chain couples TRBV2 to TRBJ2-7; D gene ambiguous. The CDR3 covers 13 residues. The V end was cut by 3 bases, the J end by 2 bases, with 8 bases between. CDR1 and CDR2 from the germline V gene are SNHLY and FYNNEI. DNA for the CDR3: TGTGCCAGCAGTGATTGGGAAGCCTACGAGCAGTACTTC. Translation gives CASSDWEAYEQYF.

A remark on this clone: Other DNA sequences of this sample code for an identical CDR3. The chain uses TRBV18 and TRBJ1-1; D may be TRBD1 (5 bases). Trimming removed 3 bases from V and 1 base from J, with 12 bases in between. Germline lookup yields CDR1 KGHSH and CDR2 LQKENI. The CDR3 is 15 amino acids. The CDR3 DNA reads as TGTGCCAGCTCACCTTCAGGGCGAGAGAACACTGAAGCTTTCTTT. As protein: CASSPSGRENTEAFF.

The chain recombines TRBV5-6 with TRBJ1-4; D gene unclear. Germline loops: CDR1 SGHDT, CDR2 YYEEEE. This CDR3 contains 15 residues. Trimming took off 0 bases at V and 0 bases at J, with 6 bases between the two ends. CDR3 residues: CASSLDSATNEKLFF. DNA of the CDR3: TGTGCCAGCAGCTTGGACAGTGCAACTAATGAAAAACTGTTTTTT.

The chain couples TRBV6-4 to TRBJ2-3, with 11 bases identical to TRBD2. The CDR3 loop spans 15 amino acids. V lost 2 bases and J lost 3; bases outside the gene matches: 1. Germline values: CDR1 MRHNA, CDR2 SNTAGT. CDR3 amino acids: CASSDTSGGTDTQYF. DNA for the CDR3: TGTGCCAGCAGTGACACTAGCGGGGGAACAGATACGCAGTATTTT.

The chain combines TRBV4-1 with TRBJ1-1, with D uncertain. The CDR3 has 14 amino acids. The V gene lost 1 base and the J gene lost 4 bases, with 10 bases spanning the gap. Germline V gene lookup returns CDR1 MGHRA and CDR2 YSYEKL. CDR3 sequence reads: CASSQGNQPTEAFF. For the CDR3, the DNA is TGCGCCAGCAGCCAAGGTAACCAACCCACTGAAGCTTTCTTT.

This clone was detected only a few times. Written as DNA, the CDR3 is TGTGCCAGCAGCGTAGGCAACGGCCCGGGGAAGACCCAGTACTTC. It translates to CASSVGNGPGKTQYF. The chain uses TRBV9 and TRBJ2-5; possible D gene TRBD2, 5 bases. The CDR3 covers 15 residues. V shed 0 bases and J shed 6 bases, with 15 bases lying between them. CDR1 and CDR2 from the germline V gene are SGDLS and YYNGEE.

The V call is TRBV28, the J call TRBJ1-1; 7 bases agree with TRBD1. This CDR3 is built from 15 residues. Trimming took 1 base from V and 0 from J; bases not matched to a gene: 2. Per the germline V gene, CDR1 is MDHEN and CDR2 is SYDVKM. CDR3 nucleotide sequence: TGTGCCAGCAGTTTATACGGACAGGTGAACACTGAAGCTTTCTTT. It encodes CASSLYGQVNTEAFF.